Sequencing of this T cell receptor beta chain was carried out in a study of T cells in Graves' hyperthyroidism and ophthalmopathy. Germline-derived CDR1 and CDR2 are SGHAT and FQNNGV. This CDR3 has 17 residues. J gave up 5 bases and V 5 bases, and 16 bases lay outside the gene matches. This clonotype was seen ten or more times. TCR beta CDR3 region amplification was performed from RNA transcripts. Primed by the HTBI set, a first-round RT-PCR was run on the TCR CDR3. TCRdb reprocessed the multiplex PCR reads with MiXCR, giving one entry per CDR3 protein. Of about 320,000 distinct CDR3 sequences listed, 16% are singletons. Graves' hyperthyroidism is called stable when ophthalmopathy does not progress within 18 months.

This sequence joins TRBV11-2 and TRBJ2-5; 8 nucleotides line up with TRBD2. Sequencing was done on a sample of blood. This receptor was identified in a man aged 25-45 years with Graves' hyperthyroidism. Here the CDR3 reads CASSLPPLAGLRETQYF. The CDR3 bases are TGTGCCAGCAGCCTCCCCCCCCTAGCGGGTTTAAGGGAGACCCAGTACTTC.